Shown below are 29 T cell receptor beta chains from a single sample sequenced in a study of T cells in Graves' hyperthyroidism and ophthalmopathy. Amplified TCR beta CDR3 regions came from RNA transcripts. First-round RT-PCR of the TCR CDR3 relied on the HTBI primer set. TCRdb ran MiXCR on the multiplex PCR reads and lists one entry per CDR3 protein. The sample records fewer than 550,000 distinct CDR3 sequences, about 15% being singletons. The sequencing sample was made of blood. The receptors come from a woman aged 18-29 years with Graves' hyperthyroidism.

This clonotype was found many times. V gene TRBV27 combines with J gene TRBJ1-1; D is perhaps TRBD1 (6 bases). Trimming took off 0 bases at V and 4 bases at J, with 15 bases between the two ends. CDR3 length equals 16 residues. Germline V CDR1 and CDR2: MNHEY, SMNVEV (reference sequence). CDR3 amino acids: CASSLSGGGRSTEAFF. In nucleotides, the CDR3 is TGTGCCAGCAGTTTATCAGGAGGGGGAAGATCCACTGAAGCTTTCTTT.

The rearrangement joins TRBV9 to TRBJ1-1, with D uncertain. The CDR3 spans 17 residues. Germline V gene data show CDR1 as SGDLS and CDR2 as YYNGEE. The V gene lost 3 bases and the J gene lost 6 bases, with 24 bases spanning the gap. This CDR3 is CASSGSRWGPIGAEAFF. CDR3 in DNA: TGTGCCAGCAGCGGTAGTCGATGGGGTCCGATCGGCGCTGAAGCTTTCTTT.

This clonotype was recorded a few times. The chain employs TRBV2 and TRBJ1-2; 12 bases are a match to TRBD1. CDR1 and CDR2 (germline): SNHLY, FYNNEI. The junction had 5 bases not matched to a gene; V was cut back by 5 bases and J by 4 bases. This CDR3 is 15 amino acids long. CDR3: CASSSGTGGVYGYTF. Here the CDR3 DNA reads TGTGCCAGCAGTTCCGGGACAGGGGGCGTCTATGGCTACACCTTC.

This clonotype was found a few times. This sequence joins TRBV19 and TRBJ2-1, with 11 nucleotides matching TRBD2. Trimming removed 7 bases from V and 6 bases from J; junction bases left unmatched: 11. Germline V gene sequence: CDR1 LNHDA, CDR2 SQIVND (reference sequence). The CDR3 is 16 amino acids. CDR3 sequence: CASTVVFSGRVNEQFF. Written as DNA, the CDR3 is TGTGCCAGTACCGTCGTTTTTAGCGGGAGGGTCAATGAGCAGTTCTTC.

The sample holds a few counts of this clonotype. The gene calls are TRBV27 and TRBJ1-2; D is possibly TRBD1 (5 bases). CDR1 is MNHEY and CDR2 is SMNVEV in the germline V gene (reference sequence). The CDR3 extends over 17 amino acids. Trimming removed 9 bases at V and 2 bases at J, with 25 bases between. CDR3 nucleotide sequence: TGTGCCAGAGGCGCCAGAGGGGTAGGTGGTCGGAACTATGGCTACACCTTC. Translating gives CARGARGVGGRNYGYTF.

V usage is TRBV28 and J usage is TRBJ1-5; 9 nucleotides line up with TRBD1. The CDR3 sequence is 17 residues long. The germline gives CDR1 MDHEN, CDR2 SYDVKM. Germline trimming cut 4 bases from V and 6 bases from J; bases unmatched to any gene: 13. For the CDR3, the DNA is TGTGCCAGCAGTTCTTTGGTTCGGGACAGGGAATTTCAGCCCCAGCATTTT. Translation gives CASSSLVRDREFQPQHF.

This clonotype has more than one count but fewer than ten. V usage is TRBV27 and J usage is TRBJ2-2; D call uncertain. This CDR3 is 14 amino acids long. Trimming shortened V by 1 base and J by 1 base, and 4 bases separated the two germline ends. From germline, CDR1 is MNHEY and CDR2 SMNVEV (reference sequence). This CDR3 reads CASSLWGNTGELFF. CDR3 bases: TGTGCCAGCAGTTTATGGGGGAACACCGGGGAGCTGTTTTTT.

In its sample, this clonotype was seen once. CDR3 coding DNA: TGCAGCGTTGAATACTACAATGAGCAGTTCTTC. It codes for CSVEYYNEQFF. The gene calls are TRBV29-1 and TRBJ2-1; D is unresolved. This CDR3 is built from 11 residues. V lost 2 bases and J 3 bases, leaving 2 bases between the germline ends. The germline V gene encodes CDR1 SQVTM and CDR2 ANQGSEA.

This clonotype appeared a few times. This chain joins TRBV6-2 or TRBV6-3 and TRBJ2-1, with 9 positions matching TRBD2. Germline V lookup: CDR1 MNHEY, CDR2 SVGEGT. J lost 0 bases, V lost 0 bases, and 6 bases had no gene match. The CDR3 is 18 amino acids. CDR3 sequence: CASSYSWASGASYNEQFF. CDR3 sequence (DNA): TGTGCCAGCAGTTACTCGTGGGCTAGCGGGGCCTCCTACAATGAGCAGTTCTTC.

This clonotype has ten or more counts. The J gene is TRBJ1-1, the V gene TRBV6-6, with a tentative D call TRBD1 (5 bases). V was trimmed by 0 bases and J by 0 bases, leaving 8 bases between them. The CDR3 sequence is 15 residues long. Germline CDR1 MNHNY, CDR2 SVGAGI (reference sequence). The CDR3 sequence is CASSYSRGVNTEAFF. The CDR3 DNA reads TGTGCCAGCAGTTACTCAAGGGGTGTGAACACTGAAGCTTTCTTT.

A note on this clonotype: This may arise from a read error, as a much more abundant clone is one base away. The rearrangement links TRBV10-3 to TRBJ2-7; TRBD2 matches 7 bases. After removal of 10 bases from V and 5 bases from J, the junction contained 14 bases not matched to a gene. The CDR3 contains 14 residues. Germline V lookup: CDR1 ENHRY, CDR2 SYGVKD. CDR3: CATWEGYDMNEQYF. The CDR3, as DNA: TGTGCCACCTGGGAGGGATACGACATGAACGAGCAGTACTTC.

In its sample, this clonotype was seen many times. This chain links TRBV11-2 with TRBJ2-7, with D perhaps TRBD2 (6 bases). Germline CDR1 reads SGHAT; CDR2 reads FQNNGV. The CDR3 contains 12 residues. Trimming shortened V by 2 bases and J by 12 bases, and 14 bases separated the two germline ends. The CDR3 coding sequence is TGTGCCAGCAGCTTAAAGGGAGGCTTTTTGTACTTC. Translating it yields CASSLKGGFLYF. The variable domain in full, with the rest retrieved from reference TRBV11-2 and TRBJ2-7, is EAGVAQSPRYKIIEKRQSVAFWCNPISGHATLYWYQQILGQGPKLLIQFQNNGVVDDSQLPKDRFSAERLKGVDSTLKIQPAKLEDSAVYLCASSLKGGFLYFGPGTRLTVT.

The table lists this clonotype with many counts. The chain has TRBV7-3 and TRBJ1-1; D remains ambiguous. V lost 5 bases and J lost 1, with 8 bases in between. Germline V gene lookup returns CDR1 SGHTA and CDR2 FQGTGA. This CDR3 has 13 residues. CDR3 loop: CASSQARNTEAFF. Written as DNA, the CDR3 is TGTGCCAGCAGCCAGGCTCGGAACACTGAAGCTTTCTTT. The full variable domain, completed using reference TRBV7-3 and TRBJ1-1, is GAGVSQTPSNKVTEKGKYVELRCDPISGHTALYWYRQSLGQGPEFLIYFQGTGAADDSGLPNDRFFAVRPEGSVSTLKIQRTERGDSAVYLCASSQARNTEAFFGQGTRLTVV.

The chain's CDR3 is CASSLSRGGEQFF. In DNA form, the CDR3 reads TGTGCCAGCAGTTTATCCCGGGGAGGTGAGCAGTTCTTC. This sequence joins TRBV27 and TRBJ2-1, with a tentative D call TRBD2 (6 bases). Germline assignment: CDR1 MNHEY and CDR2 SMNVEV (reference sequence). Trimming pared 0 bases from V and 9 bases from J, leaving 9 bases between. The CDR3 is 13 residues long.

The table lists this clonotype with many counts. V gene TRBV28 combines with J gene TRBJ1-1; D possibly corresponds to TRBD1 (6 bases). V lost 2 bases and J lost 1, with 23 bases in between. The germline CDR1 and CDR2 sequences are MDHEN and SYDVKM. CDR3 length: 19 amino acids. The CDR3 DNA reads as TGTGCCAGCAGTTTAAAACTAGGAGGGGGTAAAAGGAGGAACACTGAAGCTTTCTTT. Translating gives CASSLKLGGGKRRNTEAFF.

This clonotype was observed at least ten times. J is TRBJ1-6 and V is TRBV6-5, with a possible D match to TRBD1 (5 bases). The CDR3 runs 16 residues. Trimming removed 0 bases at V and 5 bases at J, with 11 bases between. Germline V gives CDR1 MNHEY, CDR2 SVGAGI. CDR3 DNA sequence: TGTGCCAGCAGTTACTCGCGCGACAGTAATAATTCACCCCTCCACTTT. Encoded protein: CASSYSRDSNNSPLHF.

There are many counts of this clonotype. The genes are TRBV20-1 and TRBJ2-1; 7 bases map to TRBD2. Germline CDR1 is DFQATT and CDR2 is SNEGSKA (reference sequence). The ends lost 1 base at V and 10 bases at J; junction bases unmatched: 4. The CDR3 sequence is 12 residues long. CDR3 sequence: CSARVGTIEQFF. The CDR3 nucleotides are TGCAGTGCTAGAGTGGGGACTATCGAGCAGTTCTTC.

This clonotype was recorded a few times. This chain connects TRBV18 to TRBJ2-3; TRBD2 is a possible D gene (6 bases). Trimming pared 0 bases from V and 4 bases from J, leaving 17 bases between. CDR1 and CDR2 from the germline V gene are KGHSH and LQKENI. The CDR3 covers 17 residues. Here the CDR3 DNA reads TGTGCCAGCTCACCACCGATAGCCGGGAGTGTTGCAGATACGCAGTATTTT. Translated: CASSPPIAGSVADTQYF.

This clonotype has ten or more counts. The chain carries TRBV27 and TRBJ2-5, with D possibly being TRBD1 (6 bases). The germline V gene has CDR1 MNHEY and CDR2 SMNVEV (reference sequence). Trimming took off 5 bases at V and 2 bases at J, with 27 bases between the two ends. This CDR3 has 19 amino acids. The CDR3 coding sequence is TGTGCCAGCAGTCCCCGGTTCAGGGAAGATGGGGGCAGGCAAGAGACCCAGTACTTC. This gives the protein CASSPRFREDGGRQETQYF.

This clonotype was seen at least ten times. The rearrangement uses TRBV6-5 and TRBJ1-2, with D maybe TRBD1 (6 bases). Germline assignment: CDR1 MNHEY and CDR2 SVGAGI. V dropped 2 bases and J dropped 7 bases, with 11 bases sitting between them. The CDR3 contains 13 residues. The CDR3 DNA follows: TGTGCCAGCAGTTACGACAGGCGGGGTGGCTACACCTTC. It is translated as CASSYDRRGGYTF.

The table lists this clonotype with many counts. V gene TRBV10-2 combines with J gene TRBJ1-1, with TRBD1 matching over 11 bases. J gave up 7 bases and V 6 bases, and 10 bases lay outside the gene matches. Germline CDR1 reads WSHSY; CDR2 reads SAAADI. The CDR3 has 15 amino acids. CDR3 nucleotide sequence: TGCGCCAGCAGCCTCGGACAGGGGGCGATTGGTGAAGCTTTCTTT. Translation gives CASSLGQGAIGEAFF.

The chain has TRBV7-6 and TRBJ2-7; perhaps D is TRBD1 or TRBD2 (5 bases each). V lost 1 base, J lost 6 bases, and 13 bases lay in between. The CDR3 totals 14 residues. Germline V lookup: CDR1 SGHVS, CDR2 FNYEAQ. The CDR3 DNA is TGTGCCAGCAGCTTAGGGGACCAGGGCCCCGAGCAGTACTTC. Protein: CASSLGDQGPEQYF.

This clonotype was seen at least ten times. This rearrangement joins TRBV5-1 to TRBJ2-5, with D possibly matching TRBD1 (5 bases). V shed 0 bases and J shed 4 bases, with 7 bases lying between them. Germline values: CDR1 SGHRS, CDR2 YFSETQ. This CDR3 is 13 amino acids long. The CDR3 region is CASSLATAETQYF. The CDR3, as DNA: TGCGCCAGCAGCTTGGCGACAGCAGAGACCCAGTACTTC.

The table lists this clonotype with many counts. J is TRBJ2-3 and V is TRBV7-3; TRBD2 matches 7 bases. CDR1 is SGHTA, CDR2 FQGTGA, per germline. V was pared by 3 bases and J by 5 bases, with 11 bases of the junction left unmatched. This CDR3 has 16 amino acids. This CDR3 reads CASSLGGVGHEDTQYF. Here the CDR3 DNA reads TGTGCCAGCAGCTTGGGGGGGGTAGGGCATGAAGATACGCAGTATTTT. Full variable domain (missing parts from reference TRBV7-3 and TRBJ2-3): GAGVSQTPSNKVTEKGKYVELRCDPISGHTALYWYRQSLGQGPEFLIYFQGTGAADDSGLPNDRFFAVRPEGSVSTLKIQRTERGDSAVYLCASSLGGVGHEDTQYFGPGTRLTVL.

This clonotype was counted at least ten times. The chain uses TRBV7-8 and TRBJ1-4, with D unclear. The CDR3 sequence is 13 residues long. The germline gives CDR1 SGHVS, CDR2 FQNEAQ. Trimming pared 1 base from V and 10 bases from J, leaving 10 bases between. The CDR3 nucleotides are TGTGCCAGCAGCTTAGATGGGGAGGCAAAACTGTTTTTT. Encoded protein: CASSLDGEAKLFF.

The rearrangement joins TRBV2 to TRBJ1-5; D not resolved. Germline CDR1 SNHLY, CDR2 FYNNEI. The CDR3 length is 16 residues. Trimming left V 6 bases short and J 3 bases short, with 18 bases between. CDR3 loop: CASSALGGPNNQPQHF. The CDR3 bases are TGTGCCAGCAGCGCCCTAGGAGGTCCAAACAATCAGCCCCAGCATTTT.

A note on this clonotype: This sequence may be a read error, since a much larger clone differs from it by one base. The chain couples TRBV12-3 or TRBV12-4 to TRBJ2-2; the match to TRBD1 covers 8 bases. This CDR3 is built from 14 residues. The CDR3 is CASRWQGAHGELLF. The CDR3 nucleotides read TGTGCCAGCAGGTGGCAGGGGGCTCACGGGGAGCTGCTTTTT.

This clonotype was detected only once. The rearrangement links TRBV6-2 or TRBV6-3 to TRBJ2-3, with 11 bases fitting TRBD2. V dropped 6 bases and J dropped 0; count of bases not matched to a gene: 2. The CDR3 has 15 amino acids. The germline CDR1 and CDR2 sequences are MNHEY and SVGEGT. The CDR3 loop reads CASRLAGESTDTQYF. The CDR3 DNA reads TGTGCCAGCAGACTAGCGGGGGAAAGCACAGATACGCAGTATTTT.

This clonotype was detected many times. The chain employs TRBV3-1 and TRBJ2-4, with 8 bases fitting TRBD1. Germline V lookup: CDR1 LGHDT, CDR2 YNNKEL (reference sequence). V lost 1 base and J lost 9; bases outside the gene matches: 2. The CDR3 sequence is 13 residues long. Here the CDR3 reads CASSQGTGIIQYF. Here the CDR3 DNA reads TGTGCCAGCAGCCAAGGGACAGGGATCATTCAGTACTTC.